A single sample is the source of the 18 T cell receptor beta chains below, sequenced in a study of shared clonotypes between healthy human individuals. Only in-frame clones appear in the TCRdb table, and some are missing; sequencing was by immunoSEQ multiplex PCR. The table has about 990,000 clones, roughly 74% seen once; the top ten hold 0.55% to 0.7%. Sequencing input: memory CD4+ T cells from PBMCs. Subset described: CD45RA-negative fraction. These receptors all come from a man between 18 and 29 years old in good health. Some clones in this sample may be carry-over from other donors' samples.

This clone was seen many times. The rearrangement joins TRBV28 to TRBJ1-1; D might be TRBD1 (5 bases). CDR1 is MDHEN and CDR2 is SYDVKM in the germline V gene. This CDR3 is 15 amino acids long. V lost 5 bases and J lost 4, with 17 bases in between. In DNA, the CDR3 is TGTGCCAGCAGTGACCCCGGGGGGTTGGGCACTGAAGCTTTCTTT. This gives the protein CASSDPGGLGTEAFF.

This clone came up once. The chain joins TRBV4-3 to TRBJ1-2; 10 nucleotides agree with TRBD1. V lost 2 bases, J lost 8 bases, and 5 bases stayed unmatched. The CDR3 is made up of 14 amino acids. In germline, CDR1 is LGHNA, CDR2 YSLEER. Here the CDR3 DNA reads TGCGCCAGCAGCCAAACGACAGGGGGCGACGGCTACACCTTC. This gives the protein CASSQTTGGDGYTF.

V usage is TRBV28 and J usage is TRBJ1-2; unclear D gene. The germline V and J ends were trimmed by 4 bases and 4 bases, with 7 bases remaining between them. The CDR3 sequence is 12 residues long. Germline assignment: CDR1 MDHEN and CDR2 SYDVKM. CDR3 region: CASSYQFYGYTF. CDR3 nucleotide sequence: TGTGCCAGCAGTTACCAGTTCTATGGCTACACCTTC.

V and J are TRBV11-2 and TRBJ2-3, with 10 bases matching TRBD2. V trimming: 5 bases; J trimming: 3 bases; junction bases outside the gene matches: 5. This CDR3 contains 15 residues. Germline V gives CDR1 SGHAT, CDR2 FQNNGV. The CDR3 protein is CASSPLAGATDTQYF. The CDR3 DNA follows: TGTGCCAGCAGCCCCCTAGCGGGAGCGACAGATACGCAGTATTTT.

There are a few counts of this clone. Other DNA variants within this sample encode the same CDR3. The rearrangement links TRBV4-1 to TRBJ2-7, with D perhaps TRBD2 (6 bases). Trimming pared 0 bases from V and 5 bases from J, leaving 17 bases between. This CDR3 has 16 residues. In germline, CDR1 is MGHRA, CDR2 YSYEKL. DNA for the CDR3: TGCGCCAGCAGCCAAGATTCGGCAGGGAGGTCTCACGAGCAGTACTTC. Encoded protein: CASSQDSAGRSHEQYF.

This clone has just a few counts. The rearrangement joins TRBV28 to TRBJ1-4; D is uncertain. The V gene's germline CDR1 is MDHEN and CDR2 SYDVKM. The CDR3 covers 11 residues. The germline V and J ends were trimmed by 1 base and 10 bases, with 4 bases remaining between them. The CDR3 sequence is CASSLFGKLFF. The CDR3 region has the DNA TGTGCCAGCAGTTTATTCGGAAAACTGTTTTTT.

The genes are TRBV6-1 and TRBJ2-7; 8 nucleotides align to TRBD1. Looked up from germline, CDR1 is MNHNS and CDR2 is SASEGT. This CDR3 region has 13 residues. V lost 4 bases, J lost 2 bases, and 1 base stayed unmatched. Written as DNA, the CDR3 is TGTGCCAGCAGTGCAGGGGGCCCCTACGAGCAGTACTTC. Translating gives CASSAGGPYEQYF.

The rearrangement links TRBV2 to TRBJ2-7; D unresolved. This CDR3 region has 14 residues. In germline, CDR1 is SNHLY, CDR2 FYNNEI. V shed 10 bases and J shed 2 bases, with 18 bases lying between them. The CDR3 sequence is CATARAVFTYEQYF. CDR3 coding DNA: TGTGCCACAGCTCGGGCCGTTTTTACCTACGAGCAGTACTTC.

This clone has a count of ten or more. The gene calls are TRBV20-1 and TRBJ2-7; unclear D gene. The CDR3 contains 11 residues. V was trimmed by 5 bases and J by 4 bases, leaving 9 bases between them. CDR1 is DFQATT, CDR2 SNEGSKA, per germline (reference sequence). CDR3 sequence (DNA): TGCAGTGCTTTTAACTCGTACGAGCAGTACTTC. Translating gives CSAFNSYEQYF.

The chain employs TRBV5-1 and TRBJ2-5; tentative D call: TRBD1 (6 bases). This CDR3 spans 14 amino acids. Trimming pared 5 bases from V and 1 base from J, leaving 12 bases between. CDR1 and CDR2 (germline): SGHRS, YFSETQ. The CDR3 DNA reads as TGCGCCAGCAGTTCTTTGACAGGCCAAGAGACCCAGTACTTC. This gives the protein CASSSLTGQETQYF.

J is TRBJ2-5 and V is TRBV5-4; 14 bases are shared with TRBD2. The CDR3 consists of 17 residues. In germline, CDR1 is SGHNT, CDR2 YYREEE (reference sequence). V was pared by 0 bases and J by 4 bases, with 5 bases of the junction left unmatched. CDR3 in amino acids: CASSLDGLAGGAETQYF. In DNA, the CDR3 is TGTGCCAGCAGCTTGGACGGACTAGCGGGGGGCGCAGAGACCCAGTACTTC.

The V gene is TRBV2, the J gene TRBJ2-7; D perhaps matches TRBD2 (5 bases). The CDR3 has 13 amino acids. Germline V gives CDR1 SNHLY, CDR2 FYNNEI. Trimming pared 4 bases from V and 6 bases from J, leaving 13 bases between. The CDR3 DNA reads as TGTGCCAGCAGTGTGGAGGACCACGTCGAGCAGTACTTC. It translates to CASSVEDHVEQYF.

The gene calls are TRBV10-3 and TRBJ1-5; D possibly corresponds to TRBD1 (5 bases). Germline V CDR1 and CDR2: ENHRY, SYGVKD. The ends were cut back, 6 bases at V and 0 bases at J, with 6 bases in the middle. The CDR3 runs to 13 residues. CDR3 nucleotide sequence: TGTGCCATCAGACAGGATAGCAATCAGCCCCAGCATTTT. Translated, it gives CAIRQDSNQPQHF.

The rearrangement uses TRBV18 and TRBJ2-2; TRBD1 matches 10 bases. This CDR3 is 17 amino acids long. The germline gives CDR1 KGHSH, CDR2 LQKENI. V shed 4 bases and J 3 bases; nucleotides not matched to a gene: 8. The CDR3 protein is CASSRTKTGGDTGELFF. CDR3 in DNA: TGTGCCAGCTCACGAACCAAGACAGGGGGCGACACCGGGGAGCTGTTTTTT.

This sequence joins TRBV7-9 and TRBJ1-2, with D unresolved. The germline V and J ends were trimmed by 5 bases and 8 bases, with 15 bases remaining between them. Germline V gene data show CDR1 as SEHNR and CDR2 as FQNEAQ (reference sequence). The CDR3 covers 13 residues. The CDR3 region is CASSPFGADGYTF. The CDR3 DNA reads TGTGCCAGCAGCCCATTCGGTGCGGACGGCTACACCTTC.

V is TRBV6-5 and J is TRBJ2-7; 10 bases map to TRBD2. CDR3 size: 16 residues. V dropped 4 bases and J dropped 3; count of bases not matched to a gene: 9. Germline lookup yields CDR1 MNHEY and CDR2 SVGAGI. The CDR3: CASSSEREGMGYEQYF. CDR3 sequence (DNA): TGTGCCAGCAGTTCCGAGCGGGAGGGCATGGGCTACGAGCAGTACTTC.

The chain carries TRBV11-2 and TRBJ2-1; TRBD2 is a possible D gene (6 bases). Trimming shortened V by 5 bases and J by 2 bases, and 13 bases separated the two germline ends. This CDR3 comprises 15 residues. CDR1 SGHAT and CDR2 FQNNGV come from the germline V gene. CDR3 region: CASSPTGGTYNEQFF. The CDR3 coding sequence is TGTGCCAGCAGCCCCACTGGGGGGACCTACAATGAGCAGTTCTTC.

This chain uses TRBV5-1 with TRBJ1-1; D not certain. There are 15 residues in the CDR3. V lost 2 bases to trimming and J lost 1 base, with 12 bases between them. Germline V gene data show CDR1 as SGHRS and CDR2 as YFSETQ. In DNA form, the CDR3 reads TGCGCCAGCAGCTTTTTCGGAACAGCGAACACTGAAGCTTTCTTT. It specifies CASSFFGTANTEAFF.